Below are 2 T cell receptor beta chains sequenced from a single sample in a study of CD8 T cells in Susac syndrome. The authors reverse transcribed roughly 0.5 to 1 ug RNA with random hexamers. TCRdb reanalysed the immunoSEQ multiplex PCR reads using MiXCR and keeps one entry per CDR3 protein. The sample lists around 270,000 distinct CDR3 sequences, 89% occurring once. The sample taken for sequencing was CD8+ T cells from PBMCs. All receptors derive from a human donor with multiple sclerosis.

The chain couples TRBV3-1 to TRBJ2-3; D possibly corresponds to TRBD1 (6 bases). There are 17 residues in the CDR3. Trimming cost V 4 bases and J 0 bases, with 17 bases left between them. Germline V gene lookup returns CDR1 LGHDT and CDR2 YNNKEL (reference sequence). The CDR3 bases are TGTGCCAGCAGCCCGGGCCGACAGGTTCTTAGCACAGATACGCAGTATTTT. It codes for CASSPGRQVLSTDTQYF.

This clonotype was seen once. This chain connects TRBV27 to TRBJ2-1; D unresolved. V lost 5 bases and J lost 2, with 10 bases in between. Germline V lookup: CDR1 MNHEY, CDR2 SMNVEV (reference sequence). There are 14 residues in the CDR3. CDR3 in DNA: TGTGCCAGCAGTCGGTACTTACCCTACAATGAGCAGTTCTTC. Translated, it gives CASSRYLPYNEQFF.